These 11 T cell receptor beta chains were sequenced from one sample in a study of CD4 T cells in relation to SARS-CoV-2 and coronaviruses. Unexposed donor CD4+ T cells date from about 2011-2018, before the COVID-19 pandemic. Clones were sequenced by immunoSEQ multiplex PCR, and TCRdb holds only the in-frame ones, with some missing. The table lists about 59,000 clones, 86% of them singletons. Source material: memory CD4+ T cells from PBMCs. All receptors come from a human donor in good health.

The gene calls are TRBV5-1 and TRBJ1-2; D perhaps matches TRBD1 (6 bases). Trimming took 1 base from V and 7 from J, leaving 11 bases between them. Germline V CDR1 and CDR2: SGHRS, YFSETQ. There are 13 residues in the CDR3. In DNA form, the CDR3 reads TGCGCCAGCAGCTTGCAGGGGCGGGGTGGCTACACCTTC. Its translation: CASSLQGRGGYTF.

V is TRBV7-9 and J is TRBJ2-3; 9 bases fit TRBD2. J gave up 3 bases and V 6 bases, and 10 bases lay outside the gene matches. This CDR3 is built from 16 residues. The germline CDR1 and CDR2 sequences are SEHNR and FQNEAQ (reference sequence). CDR3 bases: TGTGCCAGCAGTTCTAGGGCGGGAGGGGCGACAGATACGCAGTATTTT. Translation: CASSSRAGGATDTQYF.

The chain carries TRBV2 and TRBJ1-5, with 8 bases fitting TRBD1. V lost 6 bases and J lost 7; bases outside the gene matches: 5. The germline V gene encodes CDR1 SNHLY and CDR2 FYNNEI. This CDR3 spans 13 amino acids. CDR3 sequence reads: CASSGTGGQPQHF. In DNA form, the CDR3 reads TGTGCCAGCAGCGGGACAGGAGGACAGCCCCAGCATTTT.

The chain recombines TRBV4-2 with TRBJ2-7; D not certain. The CDR3 is 15 amino acids. CDR1 is LGHNA, CDR2 YNFKEQ, per germline. The V end was cut by 0 bases, the J end by 1 base, with 10 bases between. The CDR3 here is CASSQEATGSYEQYF. The CDR3 DNA reads TGTGCCAGCAGCCAAGAGGCGACTGGATCCTACGAGCAGTACTTC.

Comments on this clone: Other DNA sequences in this specimen translate into the identical CDR3. This rearrangement joins TRBV10-3 to TRBJ1-5, with D uncertain. V was pared by 3 bases and J by 1 base, with 1 base between. The CDR3 is 12 amino acids. Germline values: CDR1 ENHRY, CDR2 SYGVKD. The CDR3, as DNA: TGTGCCATCAGTGACAGCAATCAGCCCCAGCATTTT. Translation: CAISDSNQPQHF.

The chain joins TRBV27 to TRBJ2-6; 7 bases map to TRBD2. The CDR3 spans 18 residues. J lost 0 bases, V lost 4 bases, and 9 bases had no gene match. Germline loops: CDR1 MNHEY, CDR2 SMNVEV (reference sequence). The CDR3 here is CASSWGRGLLSGANVLTF. The CDR3 region has the DNA TGTGCCAGCAGTTGGGGGAGGGGACTCCTCTCTGGGGCCAACGTCCTGACTTTC.

The chain is built from TRBV24-1 and TRBJ2-3, with 11 bases identical to TRBD1. This CDR3 is 16 amino acids long. V shed 1 base and J 3 bases; nucleotides not matched to a gene: 2. In germline, CDR1 is KGHDR, CDR2 SFDVKD. Here the CDR3 reads CATSDFGQGATDTQYF. CDR3 DNA: TGTGCCACCAGTGATTTCGGACAGGGGGCTACAGATACGCAGTATTTT.

This chain connects TRBV3-1 (or the pseudogene TRBV3-2) to TRBJ1-4; a weak D match, TRBD1 (5 bases). Germline V lookup: CDR1 LGHDT, CDR2 YNNKEL (reference sequence). Trimming took off 2 bases at V and 8 bases at J, with 12 bases between the two ends. This CDR3 is built from 14 residues. The CDR3 DNA sequence: TGTGCCAGCAGCCAACAGGGAATGGGGGAAAAACTGTTTTTT. Protein product: CASSQQGMGEKLFF.

The rearrangement uses TRBV21-1 and TRBJ2-2; no check of the table's D call, TRBD2, against the DNA was made. TRBV21-1 is marked as a pseudogene. The CDR3 runs 12 residues. The CDR3 loop is CASSKWSGELFF. CDR3 nucleotides: TGTGCCAGCAGCAAATGGAGCGGGGAGCTGTTTTTT.

There are a few counts of this clone. V and J are TRBV7-8 and TRBJ2-1; 9 nucleotides align to TRBD1. The ends lost 5 bases at V and 1 base at J; junction bases unmatched: 6. Germline loops: CDR1 SGHVS, CDR2 FQNEAQ. The CDR3 has 16 residues. The CDR3 nucleotides read TGTGCCAGCAGCGGGCCGGGACAGGGTTCCTACAATGAGCAGTTCTTC. Translated: CASSGPGQGSYNEQFF. Full variable domain (remainder filled in from reference TRBV7-8 and TRBJ2-1): GAGVSQSPRYKVAKRGQDVALRCDPISGHVSLFWYQQALGQGPEFLTYFQNEAQLDKSGLPSDRFFAERPEGSVSTLKIQRTQQEDSAVYLCASSGPGQGSYNEQFFGPGTRLTVL.

This clone appeared a few times. The gene calls are TRBV5-1 and TRBJ1-1, with 9 nucleotides matching TRBD1. Germline V gene lookup returns CDR1 SGHRS and CDR2 YFSETQ. This CDR3 is 16 amino acids long. The V and J ends lost 0 bases and 5 bases, in that order; junction bases with no gene match: 8. The CDR3 bases are TGCGCCAGCAGCTTGGCCCCCGGACAGGGGATGACTGAAGCTTTCTTT. The encoded protein is CASSLAPGQGMTEAFF.